Each of the 23 T cell receptor beta chains below was sequenced from the same sample in a study of identifying expanded T cells in peripheral blood. Data came from immunoSEQ multiplex PCR; TCRdb stores just in-frame clones and leaves some out. The repertoire holds about 78,000 clones, with more than 75% as singletons. Material for sequencing was blood. These receptors originate from a person between 18 and 75 years old in good health.

The V call is TRBV9, the J call TRBJ1-2; no firm D call. Trimming removed 0 bases from V and 2 bases from J, with 5 bases in between. CDR1 and CDR2 (germline): SGDLS, YYNGEE. CDR3 length equals 13 residues. CDR3 coding DNA: TGTGCCAGCAGCGTAGTTCAGAACTATGGCTACACCTTC. This codes for CASSVVQNYGYTF.

The CDR3 spells CASSPHRQGASGADTQYF. The CDR3 bases are TGTGCCAGCAGTCCCCACCGACAGGGGGCATCTGGAGCAGATACGCAGTATTTT. The chain couples TRBV28 to TRBJ2-3; 10 positions agree with TRBD1. Per germline, CDR1 MDHEN and CDR2 SYDVKM. The CDR3 totals 18 residues. After removal of 5 bases from V and 4 bases from J, the junction contained 15 bases not matched to a gene.

This clone appeared once. This chain uses TRBV30 with TRBJ2-7; 8 bases match TRBD1. Germline V gives CDR1 GTSNPN, CDR2 SVGIG (reference sequence). Trimming removed 8 bases from V and 5 bases from J; junction bases left unmatched: 11. This CDR3 has 13 amino acids. This CDR3 reads CALQGAPPDEQYF. CDR3 DNA: TGTGCCCTCCAGGGGGCACCCCCCGACGAGCAGTACTTC.

This chain joins TRBV30 and TRBJ1-1; maybe TRBD1 (5 bases). CDR3 length equals 13 residues. Germline V lookup: CDR1 GTSNPN, CDR2 SVGIG (reference sequence). The V end lost 0 bases, the J end lost 7 bases, and 12 bases lay between the germline ends. The CDR3 DNA reads as TGTGCCTGGAGTGTGAAAAGGGGCGTTGAAGCTTTCTTT. It yields the protein CAWSVKRGVEAFF.

The chain joins TRBV5-1 to TRBJ2-3; 8 bases match TRBD2. This CDR3 has 20 amino acids. J gave up 2 bases and V 4 bases, and 21 bases lay outside the gene matches. Germline V gene data show CDR1 as SGHRS and CDR2 as YFSETQ. The CDR3 region is CASSLGGRGAPIPHTDTQYF. The CDR3 DNA reads TGCGCCAGCAGCCTTGGAGGGCGGGGGGCCCCTATCCCACACACAGATACGCAGTATTTT.

In this sample, this clone turned up once. The chain joins TRBV7-9 to TRBJ2-5, with 8 bases matching TRBD1. The end of the DNA is better explained by TRBJ2-7, so the J call may be wrong. This CDR3 is built from 15 residues. Germline V lookup: CDR1 SEHNR, CDR2 FQNEAQ (reference sequence). The DNA of the CDR3 is TGTGCCAGCAGCCGCGGACAGGGCGGTAAGGCCGAGCAGTACTTC. Translation: CASSRGQGGKAEQYF.

CDR3 nucleotides: TGTGCCAGCTCACCAATTCGGGCCCCAAGGGTGGACGGGGCCAACGTCCTGACTTTC. This codes for CASSPIRAPRVDGANVLTF. The chain joins TRBV18 to TRBJ2-6; D is uncertain. The length of the CDR3 is 19 residues. Trimming removed 2 bases from V and 4 bases from J, with 21 bases in between. Germline V CDR1 and CDR2: KGHSH, LQKENI.

The chain recombines TRBV4-1 with TRBJ2-2; maybe TRBD1 (5 bases). Trimming cost V 6 bases and J 0 bases, with 8 bases left between them. The CDR3 has 14 amino acids. Per the germline V gene, CDR1 is MGHRA and CDR2 is YSYEKL. Written as DNA, the CDR3 is TGCGCCAGCAGGCGACAGACGAACACCGGGGAGCTGTTTTTT. Its protein is CASRRQTNTGELFF.

This sequence joins TRBV9 and TRBJ1-2, with TRBD1 as a possible D gene (5 bases). The germline V gene has CDR1 SGDLS and CDR2 YYNGEE. V lost 0 bases and J 2 bases, leaving 11 bases between the germline ends. The CDR3 extends over 15 amino acids. The CDR3 reads CASSVAVGGNYGYTF. The DNA of the CDR3 is TGTGCCAGCAGCGTAGCCGTTGGGGGAAACTATGGCTACACCTTC.

In its sample, this clone was seen a few times. V gene TRBV5-1 combines with J gene TRBJ2-7, with 9 bases fitting TRBD1. This CDR3 spans 16 amino acids. V was clipped by 4 bases and J by 1 base; unmatched bases: 9. The germline V gene has CDR1 SGHRS and CDR2 YFSETQ. CDR3 loop: CASSRGYGTGSYEQYF. In DNA, the CDR3 is TGCGCCAGCAGCCGGGGCTATGGGACAGGGTCCTACGAGCAGTACTTC. The variable domain in full, with the rest retrieved from reference TRBV5-1 and TRBJ2-7, is KAGVTQTPRYLIKTRGQQVTLSCSPISGHRSVSWYQQTPGQGLQFLFEYFSETQRNKGNFPGRFSGRQFSNSRSEMNVSTLELGDSALYLCASSRGYGTGSYEQYFGPGTRLTVT.

The V and J genes are TRBV4-1 and TRBJ2-7, with D perhaps matching TRBD1 or TRBD2 (6 bases each). This CDR3 comprises 15 residues. Trimming removed 4 bases at V and 3 bases at J, with 16 bases between. The V gene's germline CDR1 is MGHRA and CDR2 YSYEKL. The CDR3 sequence is CASSLGPGAFYEQYF. The CDR3 DNA sequence: TGCGCCAGCAGCCTCGGCCCGGGGGCGTTCTACGAGCAGTACTTC.

This chain joins TRBV10-3 and TRBJ1-2; tentatively, D is TRBD1 (6 bases). Between the trimmed V and J ends, which lost 11 bases and 3 bases, there was a span of 16 bases. This CDR3 is built from 13 residues. Germline V gene sequence: CDR1 ENHRY, CDR2 SYGVKD. CDR3 amino acids: CAHGRDMDYGYTF. CDR3 nucleotide sequence: TGTGCCCACGGCAGGGACATGGACTATGGCTACACCTTC.

The chain is built from TRBV15 and TRBJ1-5, with D maybe TRBD1 (6 bases). V lost 0 bases and J lost 4, with 10 bases in between. The CDR3 spans 15 residues. The germline gives CDR1 LNHNV, CDR2 YYDKDF (reference sequence). DNA of the CDR3: TGTGCCACCAGCAGAGATCCAGGGGAAAATCAGCCCCAGCATTTT. It translates to CATSRDPGENQPQHF.

CDR3 loop: CSVRAGTEVTGELFF. The DNA for the CDR3 is TGCAGCGTTCGTGCCGGGACGGAGGTCACCGGGGAGCTGTTTTTT. This chain links TRBV29-1 with TRBJ2-2; D possibly matches TRBD1 or TRBD2 (5 bases each). V was trimmed by 5 bases and J by 4 bases, leaving 17 bases between them. The germline V gene has CDR1 SQVTM and CDR2 ANQGSEA. The CDR3 loop spans 15 amino acids.

A single count supports this clone. The V gene is TRBV7-9, the J gene TRBJ1-1, with TRBD1 as a possible D gene (5 bases). Germline V gives CDR1 SEHNR, CDR2 FQNEAQ (reference sequence). V shed 6 bases and J shed 4 bases, with 15 bases lying between them. This CDR3 is built from 14 residues. In DNA, the CDR3 is TGTGCCAGCAGGACCCCTCAAAGGGGCACTGAAGCTTTCTTT. Amino acids: CASRTPQRGTEAFF.

V is TRBV9 and J is TRBJ2-7; 11 bases map to TRBD1. Trimming took 4 bases from V and 0 from J; bases not matched to a gene: 3. CDR1 is SGDLS, CDR2 YYNGEE, per germline. CDR3 length equals 15 residues. In DNA, the CDR3 is TGTGCCAGCAGCTACGGGACAGGGGGCTCCTACGAGCAGTACTTC. This encodes CASSYGTGGSYEQYF.

The chain is built from TRBV6-5 and TRBJ1-4; 8 nucleotides align to TRBD1. The CDR3 sequence is 15 residues long. The V gene's germline CDR1 is MNHEY and CDR2 SVGAGI. Trimming at V came to 6 bases and at J to 5 bases, leaving 8 bases not matched to a gene. The CDR3 spells CASSRQGLGNEKLFF. In nucleotides, the CDR3 is TGTGCCAGCAGCCGACAGGGGCTAGGGAATGAAAAACTGTTTTTT.

This clone was observed a single time. The gene calls are TRBV11-2 and TRBJ2-1; no clear D. With 5 bases removed from V and 9 bases from J, the gap between germline ends came to 17 bases. The CDR3 is 14 residues long. Germline CDR1 SGHAT, CDR2 FQNNGV. The CDR3 DNA reads TGTGCCAGCAGCCCCCCGGGCCGTTCTGGTGAGCAGTTCTTC. This sequence encodes CASSPPGRSGEQFF.

This chain uses TRBV28 with TRBJ1-1, with 7 positions matching TRBD1. V shed 4 bases, J shed 0 bases, and the junction held 2 bases outside the gene matches. This CDR3 is built from 14 residues. Germline V gene lookup returns CDR1 MDHEN and CDR2 SYDVKM. CDR3 coding DNA: TGTGCCAGCAGTTGGGACAGAATGAACACTGAAGCTTTCTTT. Translation gives CASSWDRMNTEAFF.

The rearrangement links TRBV18 to TRBJ2-7, with TRBD1 matching over 7 bases. Germline V gene lookup returns CDR1 KGHSH and CDR2 LQKENI. Trimming removed 1 base from V and 5 bases from J; junction bases left unmatched: 11. The CDR3 contains 16 residues. CDR3 bases: TGTGCCAGCTCACCACTGTTCCGACAGGGTGACAACGAGCAGTACTTC. Protein sequence: CASSPLFRQGDNEQYF.

The V and J genes are TRBV15 and TRBJ2-2; tentative D call: TRBD2 (6 bases). V was clipped by 3 bases and J by 1 base, with 12 bases between them. This CDR3 is 16 amino acids long. Germline-derived CDR1 and CDR2 are LNHNV and YYDKDF (reference sequence). CDR3 DNA sequence: TGTGCCACCAGCAGGGACCCGGGACTGAACACCGGGGAGCTGTTTTTT. This encodes CATSRDPGLNTGELFF.

This chain connects TRBV10-3 to TRBJ1-1, with D possibly TRBD1 on 5 matching bases. The length of the CDR3 is 16 residues. Germline V gene data show CDR1 as ENHRY and CDR2 as SYGVKD. Trimming removed 4 bases at V and 1 base at J, with 16 bases between. The CDR3 loop is CAISALVAGPNTEAFF. The CDR3, as DNA: TGTGCCATCAGTGCGCTTGTCGCAGGGCCGAACACTGAAGCTTTCTTT.

The rearrangement uses TRBV5-1 and TRBJ1-4, with D possibly matching TRBD1 (6 bases). The germline V gene has CDR1 SGHRS and CDR2 YFSETQ. Trimming took 4 bases from V and 3 from J, leaving 16 bases between them. The CDR3 sequence is 16 residues long. In DNA, the CDR3 is TGCGCCAGCAGCCTCTTAACAGGGCTCGCTAATGAAAAACTGTTTTTT. This gives the protein CASSLLTGLANEKLFF.